What follows is one T cell receptor beta chain and its context. Its antigen is still unknown. These data come from a study of blood T cells in healthy people across ages. Whole-study results and caveats: Expanded clonotype changes were possibly confounded by unknown donor CMV status.

V lost 1 base and J lost 0; bases outside the gene matches: 14. The length of the CDR3 is 22 residues. Germline assignment: CDR1 LGHNA and CDR2 YNFKEQ. Each donor was a healthy Caucasian individual from Russia, aged about 6 to 95. Together with a sample-barcoded 5' primer, a J-beta primer mix was included in a second PCR lasting roughly 6 to 12 cycles. Carrying 12 random nucleotides, a template-switch adaptor labeled each individual cDNA molecule. One entry per CDR3 protein results from TCRdb running MiXCR on the 5' RACE reads. The table records some 1,800,000 distinct CDR3 sequences, about 39% of them present only once.

The sequenced material came from blood. The chain combines TRBV4-2 with TRBJ2-6; 11 bases map to TRBD2. The receptor's source is a human donor in good health. In DNA form, the CDR3 reads TGTGCCAGCAGCCAAGGGGAGGAGGTAGCGGGGGGGGAACTCTCTGGGGCCAACGTCCTGACTTTC. Translating it yields CASSQGEEVAGGELSGANVLTF.